Each of the 2 T cell receptor beta chains below was sequenced from the same sample in a study of T cell responses to AZD1222 COVID-19 vaccine. Using immunoSEQ multiplex PCR, the repertoire was profiled, and TCRdb retains in-frame clones only, with some absent. The table records about 150,000 clones, approximately 90% of them present only once. Source: peripheral blood, taken on day 0 of AZD1222 vaccination. The receptors originated from an adult in good health.

The CDR3 nucleotides are TGTGCCAGCAGAGGGGACTCTCACGGGTCACCCCTCCACTTT. Its protein is CASRGDSHGSPLHF. V usage is TRBV6-6 and J usage is TRBJ1-6; D might be TRBD1 (5 bases). The V end was cut by 6 bases, the J end by 10 bases, with 16 bases between. In germline, CDR1 is MNHNY, CDR2 SVGAGI (reference sequence). This CDR3 comprises 14 residues.

A few counts support this clone. As DNA, the CDR3 is TGTGCCAGCAGCCTCCGGGAATCTGAAGCTTTCTTT. Translated, it gives CASSLRESEAFF. The chain uses TRBV5-6 and TRBJ1-1; no clear D. The CDR3 totals 12 residues. CDR1 and CDR2 (germline): SGHDT, YYEEEE. The V end was cut by 4 bases, the J end by 6 bases, with 10 bases between.